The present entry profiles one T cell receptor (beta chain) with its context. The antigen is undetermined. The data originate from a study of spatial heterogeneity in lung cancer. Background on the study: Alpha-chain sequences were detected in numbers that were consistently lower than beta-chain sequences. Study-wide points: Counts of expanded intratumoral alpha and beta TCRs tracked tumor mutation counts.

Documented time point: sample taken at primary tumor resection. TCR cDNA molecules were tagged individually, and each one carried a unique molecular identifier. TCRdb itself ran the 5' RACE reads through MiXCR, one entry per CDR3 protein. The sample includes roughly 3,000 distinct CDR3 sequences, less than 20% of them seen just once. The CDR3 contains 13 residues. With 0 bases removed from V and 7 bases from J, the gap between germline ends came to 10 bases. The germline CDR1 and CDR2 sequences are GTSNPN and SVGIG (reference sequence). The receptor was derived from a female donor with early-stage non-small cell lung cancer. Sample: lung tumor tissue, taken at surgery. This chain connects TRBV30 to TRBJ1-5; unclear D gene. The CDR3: CAWSVDILQPQHF. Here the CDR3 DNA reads TGTGCCTGGAGTGTAGACATTTTGCAGCCCCAGCATTTT.